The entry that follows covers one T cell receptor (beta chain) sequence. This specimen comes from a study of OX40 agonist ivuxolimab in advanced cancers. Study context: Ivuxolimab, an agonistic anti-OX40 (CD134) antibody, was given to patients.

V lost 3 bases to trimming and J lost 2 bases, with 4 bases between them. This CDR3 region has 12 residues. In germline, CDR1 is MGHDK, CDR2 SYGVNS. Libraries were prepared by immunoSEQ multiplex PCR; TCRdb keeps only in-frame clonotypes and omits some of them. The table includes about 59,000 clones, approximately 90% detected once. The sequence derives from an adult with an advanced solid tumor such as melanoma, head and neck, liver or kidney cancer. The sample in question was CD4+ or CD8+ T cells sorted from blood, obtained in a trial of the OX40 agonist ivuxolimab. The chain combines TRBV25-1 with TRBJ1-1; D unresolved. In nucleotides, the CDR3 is TGTGCCAGCAGTGAGGGAAACACTGAAGCTTTCTTT. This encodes CASSEGNTEAFF.